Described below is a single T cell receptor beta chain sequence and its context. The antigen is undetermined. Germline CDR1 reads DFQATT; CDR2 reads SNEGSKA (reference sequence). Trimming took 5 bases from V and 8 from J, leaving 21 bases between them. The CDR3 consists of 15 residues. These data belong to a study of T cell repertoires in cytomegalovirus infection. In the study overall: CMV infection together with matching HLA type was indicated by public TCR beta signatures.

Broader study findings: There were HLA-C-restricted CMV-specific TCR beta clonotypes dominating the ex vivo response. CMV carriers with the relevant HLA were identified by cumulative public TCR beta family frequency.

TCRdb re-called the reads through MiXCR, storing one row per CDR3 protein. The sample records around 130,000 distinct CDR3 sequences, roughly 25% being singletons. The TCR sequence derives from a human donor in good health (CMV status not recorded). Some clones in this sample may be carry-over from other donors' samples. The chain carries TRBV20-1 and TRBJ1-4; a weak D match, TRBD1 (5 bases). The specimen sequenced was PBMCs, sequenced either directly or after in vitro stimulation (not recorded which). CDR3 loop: CSAPSGPLSREKLFF. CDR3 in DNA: TGCAGTGCTCCATCAGGGCCCCTCAGCAGGGAAAAACTGTTTTTT.